A single sample is the source of the 19 T cell receptor beta chains below, sequenced in a study of metastatic and nonmetastatic thyroid tumors. Before thyroid surgery, none of the patients had received any treatment. TCRdb re-clonotyped the PCR reads through MiXCR. The sample yields 17,000 or so clones, under 25% seen once. Input material: tumor tissue. These receptors were collected from a female donor with papillary thyroid cancer or a benign thyroid nodule (not recorded which). Some clones in this sample may be carry-over from other donors' samples.

A remark on this clone: A junction end diverges from the germline sequence, so it may reflect a read error. The V call is TRBV20-1, the J call TRBJ2-7, with D tentatively TRBD2 (6 bases). The germline gives CDR1 DFQATT, CDR2 SNEGSKA (reference sequence). This CDR3 is built from 12 residues. As DNA, the CDR3 is TGCAGTGCTAGAGTTGGCGGGAACGAGCATTACTTC. It encodes CSARVGGNEHYF.

This clone was detected ten times or more. This may come from a read error, since a much larger clone is one base off. This sample includes further DNA sequences coding for the same CDR3. This rearrangement joins TRBV6-2 or TRBV6-3 to TRBJ2-1; 7 bases map to TRBD2. The CDR3 extends over 15 amino acids. Trimming removed 6 bases from V and 2 bases from J; junction bases left unmatched: 7. Per the germline V gene, CDR1 is MNHEY and CDR2 is SVGEGT. The CDR3 here is CASSYEGGAYNEQFF. Here the CDR3 DNA reads TGTGCCAGCAGCTACGAGGGAGGGGCCTACAATGAGCAGTTCTTC.

The chain joins TRBV28 to TRBJ2-5; no reliable D call. The CDR3 runs to 12 residues. V was trimmed by 5 bases and J by 5 bases, leaving 9 bases between them. Germline values: CDR1 MDHEN, CDR2 SYDVKM. CDR3 DNA sequence: TGTGCCAGCAGTCCCCCCGGGGAGACCCAGTACTTC. It translates to CASSPPGETQYF.

This clone was seen many times. The same CDR3 can be traced to other DNA sequences in this sample. V and J are TRBV7-8 and TRBJ2-1, with a tentative D call TRBD2 (6 bases). V lost 5 bases, J lost 7 bases, and 15 bases lay in between. Germline values: CDR1 SGHVS, CDR2 FQNEAQ. The CDR3 has 14 residues. The CDR3 loop is CASSLRGGENEQFF. CDR3 nucleotide sequence: TGTGCCAGCAGCCTGAGAGGCGGGGAGAATGAGCAGTTCTTC.

This clone was found a few times. This chain links TRBV6-1 with TRBJ1-6; D may be TRBD1 (5 bases). There are 12 residues in the CDR3. Germline assignment: CDR1 MNHNS and CDR2 SASEGT. Trimming stripped 8 bases from V and 7 bases from J, with 9 bases between. CDR3: CASGTGNSPLHF. CDR3 sequence (DNA): TGTGCCAGCGGGACGGGGAATTCACCCCTCCACTTT.

This clone was seen a handful of times. This chain joins TRBV6-4 and TRBJ1-1; no reliable D call. Trimming took 3 bases from V and 1 from J, leaving 6 bases between them. The germline V gene has CDR1 MRHNA and CDR2 SNTAGT. The CDR3 has 13 amino acids. The CDR3 sequence is CASSETWNTEAFF. CDR3 DNA sequence: TGTGCCAGCAGTGAGACCTGGAACACTGAAGCTTTCTTT.

Ten or more counts support this clone. This rearrangement joins TRBV6-1 to TRBJ2-7; D perhaps matches TRBD2 (6 bases). The V gene's germline CDR1 is MNHNS and CDR2 SASEGT. The CDR3 spans 14 residues. The V end lost 6 bases, the J end lost 3 bases, and 15 bases lay between the germline ends. DNA for the CDR3: TGTGCCAGCAGGAGGAGGGAACAGAACTACGAGCAGTACTTC. Its protein is CASRRREQNYEQYF.

A note on this clone: This may arise from a read error, as a much more abundant clone is one base away. V and J are TRBV5-5 and TRBJ2-7; D is perhaps TRBD2 (6 bases). The CDR3 spans 15 residues. Germline V gene lookup returns CDR1 SGHKS and CDR2 YYEKEE (reference sequence). The CDR3 region has the DNA TGTGCCAGCATCTTGGAGGGGCGGAGCTCCTACGATCAGTACTTC. Translated: CASILEGRSSYDQYF.

This clone was seen more than once but under ten times. The chain employs TRBV6-2 or TRBV6-3 and TRBJ2-3; 13 nucleotides agree with TRBD2. CDR3 length: 17 residues. CDR1 is MNHEY and CDR2 is SVGEGT in the germline V gene. J was trimmed by 4 bases and V by 6 bases; bases with no gene match: 10. CDR3 region: CASSFFPGLAGSDTQYF. CDR3 in DNA: TGTGCCAGCAGCTTTTTTCCGGGACTAGCGGGATCAGATACGCAGTATTTT.

This clone was counted ten times or more. The CDR3 nucleotides are TGTGCCAGCAGCTCGGGGTTCCAGAATTCACCCCTCCACTTT. Residues: CASSSGFQNSPLHF. V usage is TRBV7-9 and J usage is TRBJ1-6; no clear D gene. Germline CDR1 is SEHNR and CDR2 is FQNEAQ (reference sequence). The length of the CDR3 is 14 residues. With 4 bases removed from V and 7 bases from J, the gap between germline ends came to 11 bases.

This clone has a count of ten or more. A read error may be the cause here, since a much bigger clone is one base away. The chain employs TRBV2 and TRBJ2-2, with 8 bases that match TRBD1. The V gene's germline CDR1 is SNHLY and CDR2 FYNNEI. CDR3 size: 13 residues. J lost 8 bases, V lost 8 bases, and 7 bases had no gene match. CDR3 sequence reads: CASGGNRGGELFF. The CDR3 DNA reads TGTGCCAGCGGTGGCAACAGGGGGGGGGAGCTGTTTTTT.

This clone was seen more than once but under ten times. A read error may be the cause here, since a much bigger clone is one base away. Because it lacks the conserved phenylalanine or tryptophan at the end, this CDR3 is likely a read error. The chain is built from TRBV5-1 and TRBJ2-2, with a weak D call TRBD1 (6 bases). The germline V gene encodes CDR1 SGHRS and CDR2 YFSETQ. The CDR3 length is 15 residues. V dropped 5 bases and J dropped 5 bases, with 16 bases sitting between them. The CDR3 reads CASRKQGSSTGELFL. The DNA for the CDR3 is TGCGCCAGCAGAAAACAGGGATCGAGTACCGGGGAGCTGTTTCTT.

This chain uses TRBV11-2 with TRBJ1-1; D gene uncertain. Trimming stripped 5 bases from V and 0 bases from J, with 13 bases between. The CDR3 loop spans 15 amino acids. The V gene's germline CDR1 is SGHAT and CDR2 FQNNGV. The CDR3 spells CASSGEVGLNTEAFF. The CDR3 DNA is TGTGCCAGCAGCGGGGAGGTGGGGTTGAACACTGAAGCTTTCTTT.

This clone was seen many times. This chain uses TRBV10-3 with TRBJ2-3, with unresolved D. Trimming stripped 3 bases from V and 0 bases from J, with 10 bases between. Germline values: CDR1 ENHRY, CDR2 SYGVKD. The CDR3 has 15 residues. The DNA of the CDR3 is TGTGCCATCAGTGAAGCTGAGTTTAGCACAGATACGCAGTATTTT. It encodes CAISEAEFSTDTQYF.

The chain employs TRBV6-1 and TRBJ2-6, with a weak D call TRBD1 (6 bases). The CDR3 is made up of 16 amino acids. Germline V CDR1 and CDR2: MNHNS, SASEGT. V was cut by 4 bases and J by 3 bases, with 13 bases left in between. The CDR3 DNA reads TGTGCCAGCAGTGGTACACAGGGTGATGGGGCCAACGTCCTGACTTTC. Translating gives CASSGTQGDGANVLTF.

Remarks on this clone: It may be a read error: a sequence one base away is much more abundant. The V and J genes are TRBV15 and TRBJ2-2; D may be TRBD2 (6 bases). CDR3 length: 12 residues. Germline loops: CDR1 LNHNV, CDR2 YYDKDF (reference sequence). CDR3 loop: CATSRDTGGLFF. The DNA of the CDR3 is TGTGCCACCAGCAGGGACACCGGGGGGCTGTTTTTT.

The sample holds a few counts of this clone. In DNA form, the CDR3 reads TGTGCCAGCAGAAGACTAGCGGGAGAGGAAGATACGCAGTATTTT. Translating it yields CASRRLAGEEDTQYF. The chain links TRBV6-4 to TRBJ2-3; 12 bases agree with TRBD2. CDR1 and CDR2 from the germline V gene are MRHNA and SNTAGT. The V gene end was trimmed by 6 bases and the J gene end by 5 bases; junction bases not matched to a gene: 6. This CDR3 spans 15 amino acids.

Points on this clone: Additional DNA sequences in this sample encode the identical CDR3. The chain recombines TRBV7-3 with TRBJ2-3, with TRBD1 identical over 8 bases. Germline assignment: CDR1 SGHTA and CDR2 FQGTGA. V dropped 4 bases and J dropped 2; count of bases not matched to a gene: 5. CDR3 size: 15 residues. The CDR3 coding sequence is TGTGCCAGCAGCTCGACAGGGGTCCCCACAGATACGCAGTATTTT. Residues: CASSSTGVPTDTQYF.

This clone was detected many times. The chain couples TRBV7-9 to TRBJ2-3; D assignment may be TRBD1 or TRBD2 (6 bases each). V shed 2 bases and J shed 2 bases, with 11 bases lying between them. Germline V gene data show CDR1 as SEHNR and CDR2 as FQNEAQ (reference sequence). This CDR3 is built from 15 residues. Here the CDR3 reads CASSLRGGTTDTQYF. Here the CDR3 DNA reads TGTGCCAGCAGCTTAAGAGGGGGGACCACAGATACGCAGTATTTT. The full variable domain, completed using reference TRBV7-9 and TRBJ2-3, is DTGVSQNPRHKITKRGQNVTFRCDPISEHNRLYWYRQTLGQGPEFLTYFQNEAQLEKSRLLSDRFSAERPKGSFSTLEIQRTEQGDSAMYLCASSLRGGTTDTQYFGPGTRLTVL.